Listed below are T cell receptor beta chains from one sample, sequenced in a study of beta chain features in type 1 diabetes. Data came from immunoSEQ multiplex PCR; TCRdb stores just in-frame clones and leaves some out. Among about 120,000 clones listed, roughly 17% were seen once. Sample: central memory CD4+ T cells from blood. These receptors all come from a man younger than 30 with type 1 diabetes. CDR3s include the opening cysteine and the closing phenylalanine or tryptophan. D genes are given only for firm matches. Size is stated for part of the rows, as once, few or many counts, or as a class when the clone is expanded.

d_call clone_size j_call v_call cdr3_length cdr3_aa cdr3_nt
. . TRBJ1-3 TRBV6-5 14 CASSYGGSGNTIYF TGTGCCAGCAGTTACGGAGGCTCTGGAAACACCATATATTTT
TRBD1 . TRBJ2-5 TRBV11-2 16 CASSSGTGVTLRTQYF TGTGCCAGCAGCTCGGGGACAGGGGTTACTCTCAGGACCCAGTACTTC
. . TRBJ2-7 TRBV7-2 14 CASSLVSGAYEQYF TGTGCCAGCAGCTTAGTATCTGGCGCCTACGAGCAGTACTTC
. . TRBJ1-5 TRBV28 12 CASSSGDQPQHF TGTGCCAGCAGTTCAGGGGATCAGCCCCAGCATTTT
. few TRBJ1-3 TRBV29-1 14 CSFQDPGSGNTIYF TGCAGCTTCCAAGACCCTGGTTCTGGAAACACCATATATTTT
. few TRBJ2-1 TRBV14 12 CASSQDRGMQFF TGTGCCAGCAGCCAAGATCGGGGTATGCAGTTCTTC
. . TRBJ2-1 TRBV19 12 CASSPNLSEQFF TGTGCCAGTAGTCCGAACTTAAGTGAGCAGTTCTTC
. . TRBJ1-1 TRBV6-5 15 CASRPPGAMNTEAFF TGTGCCAGCCGCCCCCCGGGAGCCATGAACACTGAAGCTTTCTTT
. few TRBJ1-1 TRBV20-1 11 CSVRGQTEAFF TGCAGTGTAAGAGGGCAGACTGAAGCTTTCTTT
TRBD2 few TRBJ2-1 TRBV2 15 CASTGERGPYNEQFF TGTGCCAGCACCGGGGAGCGGGGCCCCTACAATGAGCAGTTCTTC
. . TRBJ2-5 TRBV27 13 CASSLVERETQYF TGTGCCAGCAGTCTCGTGGAACGGGAGACCCAGTACTTC
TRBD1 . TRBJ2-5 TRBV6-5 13 CASSRTGGETQYF TGTGCCAGCAGTCGGACAGGGGGAGAGACCCAGTACTTC
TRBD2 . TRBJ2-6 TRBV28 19 CASSYPPLAGDVGANVLTF TGTGCCAGCAGTTATCCCCCACTAGCGGGAGACGTTGGGGCCAACGTCCTGACTTTC
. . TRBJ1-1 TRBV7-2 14 CASSEPGLNTEAFF TGTGCCAGCAGCGAGCCGGGATTGAACACTGAAGCTTTCTTT
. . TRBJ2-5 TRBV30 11 CAWSVGGTQYF TGTGCCTGGAGTGTCGGGGGGACCCAGTACTTC
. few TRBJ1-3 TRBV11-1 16 CASSEFFQGAGNTIYF TGTGCCAGCAGCGAATTCTTTCAGGGAGCTGGAAACACCATATATTTT
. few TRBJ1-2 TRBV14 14 CASSQGEGNYGYTF TGTGCCAGCAGCCAAGGGGAAGGGAACTATGGCTACACCTTC
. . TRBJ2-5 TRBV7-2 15 CASSTVQGRGETQYF TGTGCCAGCAGCACAGTACAGGGGAGGGGGGAGACCCAGTACTTC
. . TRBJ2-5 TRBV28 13 CASSFQLVETQYF TGTGCCAGCAGTTTTCAGTTGGTCGAGACCCAGTACTTC
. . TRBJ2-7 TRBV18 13 CASSGAQRYEQYF TGTGCCAGCTCCGGGGCCCAGAGGTACGAGCAGTACTTC
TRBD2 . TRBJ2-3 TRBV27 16 CASSFRGLAGTDTQYF TGTGCCAGCAGTTTCAGGGGACTAGCGGGCACAGATACGCAGTATTTT
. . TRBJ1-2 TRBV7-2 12 CASSLDRYGYTF TGTGCCAGCAGCTTGGATCGATATGGCTACACCTTC
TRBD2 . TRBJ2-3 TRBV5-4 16 CASSLRRGGSTDTQYF TGTGCCAGCAGCTTACGGCGGGGGGGAAGCACAGATACGCAGTATTTT
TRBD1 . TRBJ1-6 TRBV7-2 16 CASSLSGQGHNSPLHF TGTGCCAGCAGCTTATCCGGACAGGGACATAATTCACCCCTCCACTTT
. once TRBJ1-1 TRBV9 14 CASSAPDLQPEAFF TGTGCCAGCAGCGCCCCGGATCTCCAGCCTGAAGCTTTCTTT
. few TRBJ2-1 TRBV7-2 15 CASSRAINGPNEQFF TGTGCCAGCAGCAGAGCAATCAACGGGCCCAATGAGCAGTTCTTC
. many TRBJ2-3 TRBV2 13 CASSSENTDTQYF TGTGCCAGCAGCTCCGAAAACACAGATACGCAGTATTTT
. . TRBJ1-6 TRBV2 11 CASSRDSPLHF TGTGCCAGCAGTAGAGATTCACCCCTCCACTTT
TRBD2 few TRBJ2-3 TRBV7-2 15 CASSLAGGWTDTQYF TGTGCCAGCAGCTTAGCGGGAGGGTGGACAGATACGCAGTATTTT
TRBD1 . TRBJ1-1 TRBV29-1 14 CSVPWTGDPTEAFF TGCAGCGTGCCCTGGACAGGGGACCCAACTGAAGCTTTCTTT
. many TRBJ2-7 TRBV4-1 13 CASSQDQGYEQYF TGCGCCAGCAGCCAAGATCAGGGATACGAGCAGTACTTC
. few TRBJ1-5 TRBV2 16 CASSEAVGGTNQPQHF TGTGCCAGCAGTGAAGCAGTAGGGGGAACCAATCAGCCCCAGCATTTT
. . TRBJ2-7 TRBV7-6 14 CASSLGQERYEQYF TGTGCCAGCAGCTTAGGACAAGAGCGTTACGAGCAGTACTTC
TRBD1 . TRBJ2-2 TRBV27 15 CASTSQGAYTGELFF TGTGCCAGCACCTCACAGGGGGCGTACACCGGGGAGCTGTTTTTT
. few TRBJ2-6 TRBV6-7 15 CASIRPISGANVLTF TGTGCCAGCATCCGACCAATCTCTGGGGCCAACGTCCTGACTTTC
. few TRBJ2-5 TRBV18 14 CASSPELLQETQYF TGTGCCAGCTCACCAGAGTTGTTACAAGAGACCCAGTACTTC
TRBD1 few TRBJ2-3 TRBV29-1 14 CSVSGTGPIDTQYF TGCAGCGTTTCCGGGACAGGGCCAATAGATACGCAGTATTTT
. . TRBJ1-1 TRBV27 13 CASPHWMNTEAFF TGTGCCAGTCCACATTGGATGAACACTGAAGCTTTCTTT
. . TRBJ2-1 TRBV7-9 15 CASSLEPSPTNEQFF TGTGCCAGCAGCTTAGAACCCAGCCCTACGAATGAGCAGTTCTTC
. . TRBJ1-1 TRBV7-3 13 CASSSPHLPEAFF TGTGCCAGCAGCTCCCCCCACCTGCCTGAAGCTTTCTTT
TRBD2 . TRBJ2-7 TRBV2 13 CASSEAGLAQQYF TGTGCCAGCAGTGAAGCGGGACTAGCCCAGCAGTACTTC
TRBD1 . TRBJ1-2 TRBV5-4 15 CASSHRDRVIGGYTF TGTGCCAGCAGCCACCGGGACAGGGTCATTGGGGGCTACACCTTC
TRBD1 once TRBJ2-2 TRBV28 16 CASSSSGTGNTGELFF TGTGCCAGCAGTTCCTCCGGGACAGGGAACACCGGGGAGCTGTTTTTT
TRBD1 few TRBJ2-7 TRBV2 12 CASSGTGTEQYF TGTGCCAGCAGTGGGACAGGGACCGAGCAGTACTTC
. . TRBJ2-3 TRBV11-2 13 CASSLERRYTQYF TGTGCCAGCAGCTTAGAACGACGATATACGCAGTATTTT
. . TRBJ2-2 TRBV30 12 CASSLPPGELFF TGTGCCAGCAGCTTGCCCCCCGGGGAGCTGTTTTTT
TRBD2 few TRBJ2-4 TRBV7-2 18 CASSQTGLAGVGKNIQYF TGTGCCAGCAGCCAAACGGGACTAGCGGGAGTGGGCAAAAACATTCAGTACTTC
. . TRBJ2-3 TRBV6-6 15 CASSYGYSVADTQYF TGTGCCAGCAGTTATGGATACAGTGTGGCGGATACGCAGTATTTT
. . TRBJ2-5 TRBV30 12 CAYHITQETQYF TGTGCCTATCATATAACTCAAGAGACCCAGTACTTC
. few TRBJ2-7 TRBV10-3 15 CAISFSDRFSYEQYF TGTGCCATCAGTTTCTCCGACAGGTTTTCCTACGAGCAGTACTTC
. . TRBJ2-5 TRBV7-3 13 CASSPGYGETQYF TGTGCCAGCAGCCCTGGGTATGGAGAGACCCAGTACTTC
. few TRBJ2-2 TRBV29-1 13 CSSPGDYTGELFF TGCAGCTCCCCTGGGGATTACACCGGGGAGCTGTTTTTT
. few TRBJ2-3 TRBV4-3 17 CASSQGGAGPFADTQYF TGCGCCAGCAGCCAAGGAGGGGCCGGACCCTTCGCGGATACGCAGTATTTT
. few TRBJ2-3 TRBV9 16 CASSPEGSGGTDTQYF TGTGCCAGCAGCCCAGAGGGGAGCGGAGGGACAGATACGCAGTATTTT